The 4 T cell receptor beta chains presented below share a single source sample, sequenced in a study of T cells after yellow fever vaccination. TCRdb processed the 5' RACE reads anew with MiXCR; each CDR3 protein has one entry. Among 110,000 or so distinct CDR3 sequences listed, more than 5.5% were seen once. Source: CD4+ T cells sorted from PBMCs, taken 45 days after the first yellow fever vaccination. These receptors were taken from a man in his late teens or twenties who received the YFV17D yellow fever vaccine.

This clonotype was observed at least ten times. This chain connects TRBV2 to TRBJ2-5; D possibly matches TRBD1 or TRBD2 (5 bases each). CDR3 length: 15 amino acids. Trimming shortened V by 4 bases and J by 5 bases, and 17 bases separated the two germline ends. Germline CDR1 SNHLY, CDR2 FYNNEI. This CDR3 is CASSGGDAVGETQYF. In DNA form, the CDR3 reads TGTGCCAGCAGTGGAGGGGATGCGGTCGGGGAGACCCAGTACTTC. The complete variable domain, with remaining parts taken from reference TRBV2 and TRBJ2-5, reads EPEVTQTPSHQVTQMGQEVILRCVPISNHLYFYWYRQILGQKVEFLVSFYNNEISEKSEIFDDQFSVERPDGSNFTLKIRSTKLEDSAMYFCASSGGDAVGETQYFGPGTRLLVL.

This clonotype occurred many times. The V and J genes are TRBV20-1 and TRBJ1-2; D gene uncertain. V lost 2 bases to trimming and J lost 4 bases, with 5 bases between them. This CDR3 region has 11 residues. Germline V lookup: CDR1 DFQATT, CDR2 SNEGSKA (reference sequence). The CDR3, as DNA: TGCAGTGCTAGAATTGGCTATGGCTACACCTTC. It translates to CSARIGYGYTF.

The rearrangement joins TRBV5-1 to TRBJ1-4; 9 nucleotides align to TRBD1. The V and J ends lost 4 bases and 7 bases, in that order; junction bases with no gene match: 5. The CDR3 extends over 14 amino acids. Germline values: CDR1 SGHRS, CDR2 YFSETQ. CDR3 sequence (DNA): TGCGCCAGCAGCCTACAGGGGGCTAGTGAAAAACTGTTTTTT. It is translated as CASSLQGASEKLFF. Based on the CDR3 plus reference TRBV5-1 and TRBJ1-4, the full variable domain is KAGVTQTPRYLIKTRGQQVTLSCSPISGHRSVSWYQQTPGQGLQFLFEYFSETQRNKGNFPGRFSGRQFSNSRSEMNVSTLELGDSALYLCASSLQGASEKLFFGSGTQLSVL.

This clonotype was detected many times. This chain uses TRBV5-5 with TRBJ2-1; the match to TRBD1 covers 7 bases. V gave up 3 bases and J gave up 9 bases; unmatched junction bases: 9. CDR1 is SGHKS and CDR2 is YYEKEE in the germline V gene (reference sequence). The CDR3 spans 14 residues. CDR3 nucleotide sequence: TGTGCCAGCAGCTGGGGGCCTACAGGGGTTGAGCAGTTCTTC. It specifies CASSWGPTGVEQFF.